This T cell receptor (beta chain) originates from a study of blood T cell repertoires in COVID-19. Study at large: The United States, Italy and Spain provided the acute and convalescent COVID-19 samples. The cDNA or gDNA used as material had been derived from T cells, B-cell-depleted T cells, or PBMCs.

CDR3 length: 14 amino acids. Germline assignment: CDR1 WNHNN and CDR2 SYGVQD (reference sequence). The J segment lost 5 bases and the V segment lost 10 bases, leaving 13 bases of the junction unmatched. Authors' data handling: The authors estimated nucleated cell counts from reference gene primer amplification. The repertoire was sequenced with immunoSEQ multiplex PCR; TCRdb's copy has only in-frame clones and lacks some. For V, J and clone size, that table is used; D and trimming come from the DNA. This sample carries roughly 71,000 clones, about nine tenths of them seen once, and the ten largest clones take roughly 2%.

The receptor was derived from a man under 40 with acute or convalescent COVID-19. The V call is TRBV10-1, the J call TRBJ1-1, with TRBD1 matching over 7 bases. The sample taken for sequencing was peripheral blood. The CDR3 protein is CATKSVTGSTEAFF. DNA of the CDR3: TGCGCCACCAAGTCGGTGACAGGGAGTACTGAAGCTTTCTTT.